Reported below is one T cell receptor (beta chain). The antigen it binds to is not known. No much larger clone exists at a distance of one base, and base qualities are not known. The sample's time point label, in plain terms: roughly 23 months on ibrutinib. For TCR beta library preparation, roughly 2.1 micrograms of genomic DNA was extracted from cryopreserved PBMCs. Longitudinal blood samples from CLL patients on ibrutinib monotherapy were analyzed using high-throughput TCR beta sequencing. The patients took part in an open-label, single-center phase 2 trial of ibrutinib monotherapy. On a MiSeq, deep resolution sequencing aimed for a depth between 1 in 1 million and 1 in 200,000 T cells, with each clonotype covered 10x on average. TCR beta libraries were generated with the immunoSEQ hsTCRB Kit. The study's processing was this. The data were analyzed with ImmunoSEQ Analyzer and ImmunoSEQ Data Assistant, and V, D and J gene assignments followed IMGT definitions. Clonality, with values ranging from 0 to 1, was calculated as one minus the normalized Shannon entropy of productive rearrangement frequencies. Only overrepresented clonotypes making up at least 0.05% of each patient's repertoire were included in the public clonotype analysis. Around 12 age-matched healthy donor repertoires from immuneACCESS were used as controls for clonality. TCRdb limited this immuneACCESS table to in-frame rearrangements with V and J called. A share of clones is missing; checked studies link under half to unresolved V genes, and the rest is unexplained. For V, J and clone size, that table is used; D and trimming come from the DNA. Recorded for this sample are around 130,000 clones; approximately 80% of them occurred a single time. 3.3% of the sample is taken by the ten largest.

The source of the sample is a study of cytotoxic CD8 clonotypes in ibrutinib-treated CLL (dated by TCRdb to 2020 to 2022). Describing the broader study: The cohort was composed of 10 to 11 relapsed/refractory and around 14 treatment-naive patients; IGHV unmutated status was identified in 17 patients. Responses were partial in roughly 24 patients and complete in 2; after median about 5.5 years follow-up, about 15 stayed in remission and 12 progressed. Samples at response were collected after a median of about twelve months of treatment, with a range of roughly 6 to 40 months. Samples averaged roughly 280,000 productive templates and some 91,000 productive rearrangements. Longitudinal samples were available for about 30% of the 86 trial participants. Cryopreserved peripheral blood mononuclear cells were collected at three points: before therapy, at response, and at either sustained remission or disease progression. All remission and progressive disease samples were collected while patients were still receiving ibrutinib. What the research found in general, with its limitations: Sustained-remission and progressing patients did not have matched sampling times, and lymph node repertoires were not examined. Public clonotypes were rare and either contracted or stayed stable during treatment, and the rise in clonality at ibrutinib response reflected the expansion of private clonotypes. At ibrutinib response clonality went up, during sustained remission it held steady, and at progression it dropped back toward baseline. Baseline clonality exceeded that of age-matched healthy donors and correlated strongly with circulating CD8+ T-cell counts.

Including the terminal cysteine and phenylalanine, the CDR3 comprises 15 residues. Of the read, only the CDR3 DNA is kept; its 45 bases are in frame from base 1. CDR1 is given as LGHNA and CDR2 as YNFKEQ, both from the germline V gene. Relative to germline, V is 0 bases shorter and J is 3 bases shorter, with 12 bases between their ends. The receptor was isolated from a human donor with chronic lymphocytic leukemia. This receptor chain uses TRBV4-2 and TRBJ2-7; the D gene is perhaps TRBD2, from 6 matching bases. The specimen comprised PBMCs, sampled after 24 months of ibrutinib treatment. The DNA is TGTGCCAGCAGCCAAGAGTTTCGGGGGATCTACGAGCAGTACTTC. Its protein product is CASSQEFRGIYEQYF.